This T cell receptor (beta chain) derives from a study of patients and donors after allogeneic stem cell transplantation. This clonotype has just a few counts. This CDR3 comprises 14 residues. CDR1 SQVTM and CDR2 ANQGSEA come from the germline V gene. TCRdb reanalysed the RT-PCR reads using MiXCR and keeps one entry per CDR3 protein. The sample yields 150,000 to 250,000 distinct CDR3 sequences, less than 45% seen once. The receptor was isolated from a human donor who was either an allogeneic HSCT recipient or a stem cell or donor lymphocyte infusion donor (not recorded which). It is not recorded whose cells these are; they may come from a transplant donor. V is TRBV29-1 and J is TRBJ2-1, with D perhaps matching TRBD2 (6 bases). The sequenced material came from blood, either unsorted or a sorted T cell fraction (not recorded which). The CDR3 bases are TGCGGGGGGAACAGGCTTTGGTTGGACAATGAGCAGTTCTTC. Translated: CGGNRLWLDNEQFF.